This TCR beta chain is drawn from a study of CD8 T cells in Susac syndrome. Study-wide points: Individuals included in the TCR sequencing and HLA analysis were acknowledged by the study to be relatively few in number.

Germline lookup yields CDR1 SNHLY and CDR2 FYNNEI. The V and J ends lost 10 bases and 5 bases, in that order; junction bases with no gene match: 8. CDR3 length: 12 residues. The authors sequenced TCR beta from blood CD8+ and CD4+ T cells. Notes on this clonotype: Its antigen is as yet unknown.

RNA in amounts of roughly 0.5 to 1 ug was reverse transcribed with random hexamers. Amplification of TCR beta CDR3 by immunoSEQ multiplex PCR spanned 54 Vbeta and 13 Jbeta. TCRdb ran MiXCR on the immunoSEQ multiplex PCR reads and lists one entry per CDR3 protein. The repertoire has some 150,000 distinct CDR3 sequences, approximately 95% of them found once; the top ten carry 0.07% to 0.1%. The sequence came from a human donor in good health. The genes are TRBV2 and TRBJ2-7, with 7 bases aligning to TRBD1. Sequenced input: CD4+ T cells from PBMCs. CDR3 amino acids: CATTGNRNEQYF. The CDR3 DNA sequence: TGTGCCACGACAGGGAACAGGAACGAGCAGTACTTC.